The rows below give T cell receptor beta chains drawn from one sample of a study of blood T cell repertoires in COVID-19. Data came from immunoSEQ multiplex PCR; TCRdb stores just in-frame clones and leaves some out. The table has tens of thousands of clones, about three quarters seen once. The sample was peripheral blood. The receptor set was obtained from a woman older than 75 with active or convalescent COVID-19. The CDR3 runs from the conserved cysteine through the conserved F or W. The order of the fields is clone size, J gene, D gene, V gene, CDR3 protein. The D gene is left open where the match is weak. Part of the rows lack a size; the others show once, few, many or a class for expanded clones.

>-|TRBJ1-1|-|TRBV12-3/TRBV12-4
CASSYDSNTEAFF
>-|TRBJ1-1|-|TRBV2
CASRSYGEAFF
>-|TRBJ2-3|-|TRBV11-3
CASSLGSDRFTDTQYF
>-|TRBJ1-2|-|TRBV9
CASSVDPTIGEDYGYTF
>few|TRBJ1-2|-|TRBV7-8
CASSLWGGGSNYGYTF
>-|TRBJ2-3|TRBD1|TRBV30
CAWSARGQGTDTQYF
>-|TRBJ1-4|TRBD1|TRBV3-1/TRBV3-2
CASSQGNRGEKLFF
>-|TRBJ1-5|TRBD1|TRBV7-2
CASSLVSGGKNQPQHF
>-|TRBJ1-2|-|TRBV6-1
CASSDPGRPYYGYTF
>-|TRBJ2-3|-|TRBV7-2
CASSLGSVNTQYF
>-|TRBJ2-5|TRBD1|TRBV25-1
CASRPTGGIGETQYF
>few|TRBJ2-1|TRBD2|TRBV19
CASSMASGDPYNEQFF
>-|TRBJ2-2|-|TRBV5-1
CASSLGRAATGELFF